The 21 T cell receptor beta chains listed next were all sequenced from one sample in a study of neurological immune-mediated disorders. Time point meaning: longitudinal time-point 3. TCRdb re-called the 5' RACE reads through MiXCR, storing one row per CDR3 protein. The data hold fewer than 85,000 distinct CDR3 sequences, with 4.3% observed a single time. The material sequenced was PBMCs. These receptors originate from a woman aged 55-69 years with multiple sclerosis.

This clonotype was counted ten times or more. The CDR3: CASSGSAPSYEQYF. CDR3 DNA: TGCGCCAGCAGCGGATCAGCTCCCTCCTACGAGCAGTACTTC. This chain uses TRBV5-1 with TRBJ2-7; the D is unclear. Germline values: CDR1 SGHRS, CDR2 YFSETQ. The CDR3 is 14 residues long. The V gene lost 4 bases and the J gene lost 0 bases, with 11 bases spanning the gap. The complete variable domain, with remaining parts taken from reference TRBV5-1 and TRBJ2-7, reads KAGVTQTPRYLIKTRGQQVTLSCSPISGHRSVSWYQQTPGQGLQFLFEYFSETQRNKGNFPGRFSGRQFSNSRSEMNVSTLELGDSALYLCASSGSAPSYEQYFGPGTRLTVT.

As regards this clonotype: A much bigger clone sits one base away, suggesting this may be a read error. The chain uses TRBV5-1 and TRBJ1-2, with D possibly matching TRBD1 (5 bases). V was pared by 0 bases and J by 4 bases, with 16 bases between. The CDR3 is 16 residues long. Germline CDR1 and CDR2: SGHRS and YFSETQ. CDR3 nucleotides: TGCGCCAGCAGCTTGGTCGGTGGGGCCTCGGGCTATGGCTACACCTTC. Amino acids: CASSLVGGASGYGYTF.

Ten or more counts support this clonotype. This chain connects TRBV5-1 to TRBJ2-6, with D perhaps being TRBD1 or TRBD2 (5 bases each). Trimming took 2 bases from V and 1 from J, leaving 13 bases between them. The CDR3 contains 17 residues. The germline V gene encodes CDR1 SGHRS and CDR2 YFSETQ. The DNA for the CDR3 is TGCGCCAGCAGCTTCGGGGACGGTATTTCTGGGGCCAACGTCCTGACTTTC. Its protein product is CASSFGDGISGANVLTF.

Many counts were recorded for this clonotype. This sequence joins TRBV27 and TRBJ1-4; 9 nucleotides match TRBD1. The CDR3 runs 14 residues. With 6 bases clipped from V and 6 bases from J, the junction kept 5 bases outside the gene matches. Germline V gene data show CDR1 as MNHEY and CDR2 as SMNVEV (reference sequence). CDR3 residues: CASSYRGPDEKLFF. The DNA for the CDR3 is TGTGCCAGCAGCTACAGGGGGCCGGATGAAAAACTGTTTTTT.

This clonotype occurred many times. The chain employs TRBV5-1 and TRBJ2-3; D is ambiguous. Trimming left V 0 bases short and J 4 bases short, with 9 bases between. The CDR3 is 14 residues long. Germline V lookup: CDR1 SGHRS, CDR2 YFSETQ. The CDR3 nucleotides read TGCGCCAGCAGCTTGGAATGGGCCTCAGATACGCAGTATTTT. The encoded protein is CASSLEWASDTQYF.

This clonotype was found many times. The chain uses TRBV3-1 and TRBJ1-5, with D hard to call. The germline V gene has CDR1 LGHDT and CDR2 YNNKEL (reference sequence). The CDR3 spans 15 residues. With 0 bases removed from V and 4 bases from J, the gap between germline ends came to 10 bases. DNA of the CDR3: TGTGCCAGCAGCCAAGATAGGACTGAAAATCAGCCCCAGCATTTT. Amino acids: CASSQDRTENQPQHF.

In this sample, this clonotype turned up many times. This chain connects TRBV4-2 to TRBJ2-5; perhaps TRBD2 as D (7 bases). The CDR3 totals 17 residues. In germline, CDR1 is LGHNA, CDR2 YNFKEQ. Between the trimmed V and J ends, which lost 0 bases and 10 bases, there was a span of 24 bases. The CDR3 here is CASSQERRGGSGVIQYF. CDR3 coding DNA: TGTGCCAGCAGCCAAGAACGAAGGGGGGGATCGGGGGTTATCCAGTACTTC.

This clonotype was counted ten times or more. The chain combines TRBV12-3 or TRBV12-4 with TRBJ2-3, with D possibly matching TRBD1 (6 bases). The CDR3 has 15 amino acids. With 7 bases removed from V and 2 bases from J, the gap between germline ends came to 16 bases. CDR3 nucleotide sequence: TGTGCCAGCAAACTGAACAGGGCATCCACAGATACGCAGTATTTT. Amino acid sequence: CASKLNRASTDTQYF.

This clonotype was counted ten times or more. The J gene is TRBJ2-6, the V gene TRBV25-1, with D possibly being TRBD1 or TRBD2 (5 bases each). This CDR3 comprises 17 residues. The germline gives CDR1 MGHDK, CDR2 SYGVNS. V was shortened by 2 bases and J by 0 bases, with 11 bases between the two germline ends. The CDR3 loop is CASSEGLGVSGANVLTF. CDR3 bases: TGTGCCAGCAGTGAAGGGTTGGGGGTCTCTGGGGCCAACGTCCTGACTTTC. Together with reference TRBV25-1 and TRBJ2-6, the CDR3 gives the full variable domain: EADIYQTPRYLVIGTGKKITLECSQTMGHDKMYWYQQDPGMELHLIHYSYGVNSTEKGDLSSESTVSRIRTEHFPLTLESARPSHTSQYLCASSEGLGVSGANVLTFGAGSRLTVL.

Many counts were recorded for this clonotype. The chain couples TRBV27 to TRBJ2-5; D might be TRBD1 (6 bases). Trimming stripped 0 bases from V and 5 bases from J, with 10 bases between. CDR1 is MNHEY, CDR2 SMNVEV, per germline (reference sequence). This CDR3 is built from 14 residues. CDR3 protein: CASSLSWGRETQYF. CDR3 nucleotides: TGTGCCAGCAGTTTATCGTGGGGGCGGGAGACCCAGTACTTC.

This clonotype was seen many times. This chain joins TRBV5-1 and TRBJ1-3; D not certain. Germline-derived CDR1 and CDR2 are SGHRS and YFSETQ. CDR3 length: 14 amino acids. Trimming took off 4 bases at V and 2 bases at J, with 10 bases between the two ends. As DNA, the CDR3 is TGCGCCAGCAGCCAAGACGGTACTGGAAACACCATATATTTT. It encodes CASSQDGTGNTIYF.

This clonotype was recorded many times. This chain connects TRBV5-1 to TRBJ2-2; a weak D match, TRBD2 (6 bases). The CDR3 is 15 residues long. Between the trimmed V and J ends, which lost 1 base and 3 bases, there was a span of 10 bases. Germline CDR1 and CDR2: SGHRS and YFSETQ. This chain's CDR3 is CASSLYGGDTGELFF. CDR3 coding DNA: TGCGCCAGCAGCTTGTATGGAGGGGACACCGGGGAGCTGTTTTTT.

This clonotype was seen ten or more times. The CDR3 reads CSVGQGQETQYF. The CDR3, as DNA: TGCAGCGTTGGACAGGGCCAAGAGACCCAGTACTTC. J is TRBJ2-5 and V is TRBV29-1; 7 bases line up with TRBD1. The CDR3 is 12 amino acids. Germline-derived CDR1 and CDR2 are SQVTM and ANQGSEA. Unmatched junction bases numbered 0, after V lost 4 bases and J lost 1 base. Supplemented by reference TRBV29-1 and TRBJ2-5, the full variable domain reads SAVISQKPSRDICQRGTSLTIQCQVDSQVTMMFWYRQQPGQSLTLIATANQGSEATYESGFVIDKFPISRPNLTFSTLTVSNMSPEDSSIYLCSVGQGQETQYFGPGTRLLVL.

Ten or more counts support this clonotype. This chain joins TRBV20-1 and TRBJ1-5; D is ambiguous. CDR1 is DFQATT, CDR2 SNEGSKA, per germline (reference sequence). The CDR3 covers 12 residues. V gave up 3 bases and J gave up 8 bases, with 11 bases separating them. The DNA for the CDR3 is TGCAGTGCTAGGTCAGGTACGGAGCCCCAGCATTTT. Residues: CSARSGTEPQHF.

This clonotype came up many times. This chain joins TRBV12-3 or TRBV12-4 and TRBJ2-2; TRBD2 aligns across 8 bases. The CDR3 is made up of 14 amino acids. J lost 5 bases, V lost 6 bases, and 5 bases had no gene match. CDR3 bases: TGTGCCAGCAGCGTAGCGGGGAGGACCGGGGAGCTGTTTTTT. Protein: CASSVAGRTGELFF.

This clonotype was detected only a few times. The chain combines TRBV18 with TRBJ1-3; D unclear. Looked up from germline, CDR1 is KGHSH and CDR2 is LQKENI. The CDR3 length is 14 residues. The V end lost 2 bases, the J end lost 7 bases, and 12 bases lay between the germline ends. The CDR3 DNA sequence: TGTGCCAGCTCACCAGCGGAGGGCCAGAACACCATATATTTT. Protein: CASSPAEGQNTIYF.

This clonotype occurred many times. J is TRBJ2-5 and V is TRBV7-2; perhaps TRBD1 as D (6 bases). This CDR3 is 15 amino acids long. The V gene lost 2 bases and the J gene lost 3 bases, with 13 bases spanning the gap. CDR1 SGHTA and CDR2 FQGNSA come from the germline V gene. The CDR3 loop is CASSLSWTAEETQYF. Here the CDR3 DNA reads TGTGCCAGCAGCTTAAGCTGGACAGCAGAAGAGACCCAGTACTTC.

Ten or more counts support this clonotype. This chain joins TRBV12-3 or TRBV12-4 and TRBJ2-1; D possibly corresponds to TRBD2 (7 bases). V was shortened by 5 bases and J by 4 bases, with 18 bases between the two germline ends. CDR3 length equals 16 residues. The CDR3 DNA reads TGTGCCAGCAGTCTCAGCGCCGGGGGGCTTTACAATGAGCAGTTCTTC. It yields the protein CASSLSAGGLYNEQFF.

In its sample, this clonotype was seen many times. This chain's CDR3 is CASSLGLGTQYF. In DNA form, the CDR3 reads TGTGCCAGCAGCTTGGGCCTGGGGACCCAGTACTTC. V gene TRBV7-2 combines with J gene TRBJ2-5; no clear D. Trimming removed 3 bases at V and 7 bases at J, with 9 bases between. CDR3 length equals 12 residues. Per the germline V gene, CDR1 is SGHTA and CDR2 is FQGNSA.

This clonotype was found many times. The J gene is TRBJ1-6, the V gene TRBV12-3 or TRBV12-4; D unresolved. The V end lost 2 bases, the J end lost 9 bases, and 8 bases lay between the germline ends. The CDR3 consists of 13 residues. The CDR3 sequence is CASSLNGGSPLHF. CDR3 in DNA: TGTGCCAGCAGTTTAAATGGCGGTTCACCCCTCCACTTT.

This clonotype was recorded many times. The chain uses TRBV11-2 and TRBJ2-2; perhaps TRBD2 as D (5 bases). This CDR3 has 14 residues. V was shortened by 4 bases and J by 4 bases, with 10 bases between the two germline ends. CDR1 SGHAT and CDR2 FQNNGV come from the germline V gene. The CDR3 protein is CASSSVGGTGELFF. In DNA form, the CDR3 reads TGTGCCAGCAGCTCGGTTGGAGGCACCGGGGAGCTGTTTTTT.